Listed here is a single T cell receptor (beta chain). TCRdb re-derived calls from the multiplex PCR reads in MiXCR, one entry per CDR3 protein. The table lists 200,000 to 300,000 distinct CDR3 sequences, around 30% of them singletons, with around 1.1% in the top ten. This sample stems from a study of breast tumors, draining lymph nodes, adjacent tissues. Breast cancer patients provided tissue from their axillary draining lymph nodes. Germline V gene lookup returns CDR1 SGDLS and CDR2 YYNGEE. The CDR3 is 12 residues long. V was trimmed by 3 bases and J by 5 bases, leaving 8 bases between them. The source is a female donor with breast cancer. Some clones in this sample may be carry-over from other donors' samples. Sequenced sample: axillary lymph node tissue. This chain uses TRBV9 with TRBJ2-5; D is undetermined. CDR3 DNA: TGTGCCAGCAGCGCTAGATGGGAGACCCAGTACTTC. This codes for CASSARWETQYF. The full variable domain, in which reference TRBV9 and TRBJ2-5 provide the parts outside the CDR3, is DSGVTQTPKHLITATGQRVTLRCSPRSGDLSVYWYQQSLDQGLQFLIQYYNGEERAKGNILERFSAQQFPDLHSELNLSSLELGDSALYFCASSARWETQYFGPGTRLLVL.